These 13 T cell receptor beta chains originate from one sample sequenced in a study of sequential checkpoint blockade in melanoma. Documented treatment: randomized to nivolumab then ipilimumab (arm A) or the reverse (arm B). Here immunoSEQ multiplex PCR was the method, and the copy in TCRdb shows in-frame clones only, minus some. Of about 6,100 clones listed, less than 50% are singletons. Sample: CD8+ T cells sorted from blood (inferred from file names), taken from a patient given nivolumab and ipilimumab in sequence. Receptors originate from a human patient with melanoma. Some clones in this sample may be carry-over from other donors' samples.

This clone has just a few counts. The rearrangement links TRBV9 to TRBJ2-1; 11 bases match TRBD2. The CDR3 sequence is 15 residues long. V lost 4 bases, J lost 9 bases, and 9 bases stayed unmatched. The germline V gene has CDR1 SGDLS and CDR2 YYNGEE. The CDR3 is CASSLHSGTSGEQFF. The CDR3 region has the DNA TGTGCCAGCAGCCTACATTCCGGGACTAGCGGTGAGCAGTTCTTC.

J is TRBJ1-1 and V is TRBV10-3, with 7 bases matching TRBD1. With V trimmed by 4 bases and J by 0 bases, 5 bases remained unmatched. Germline V lookup: CDR1 ENHRY, CDR2 SYGVKD. This CDR3 has 15 residues. The CDR3 protein is CAISGPRGLNTEAFF. CDR3 DNA sequence: TGTGCCATCAGTGGCCCAAGGGGGCTGAACACTGAAGCTTTCTTT.

By frequency in the sample, this clone is medium-sized (0.01 to 0.1%). V gene TRBV15 combines with J gene TRBJ2-7, with D perhaps matching TRBD1 (5 bases). Trimming cost V 0 bases and J 7 bases, with 13 bases left between them. The V gene's germline CDR1 is LNHNV and CDR2 YYDKDF (reference sequence). The CDR3 is made up of 14 amino acids. The CDR3 loop reads CATSREFQGDEQYF. The CDR3 coding sequence is TGTGCCACCAGCAGAGAGTTTCAGGGTGATGAGCAGTACTTC.

This clone is judged medium-sized. The gene calls are TRBV4-1 and TRBJ1-1, with TRBD1 as a possible D gene (6 bases). Germline V gene lookup returns CDR1 MGHRA and CDR2 YSYEKL. The CDR3 length is 14 residues. V was cut by 0 bases and J by 6 bases, with 11 bases left in between. CDR3 DNA sequence: TGCGCCAGCAGCCAAGACAGGGGATCCCCTGAAGCTTTCTTT. Translation: CASSQDRGSPEAFF.

This chain links TRBV5-6 with TRBJ1-4; 9 nucleotides agree with TRBD1. CDR3 length: 16 amino acids. Unmatched junction bases numbered 8, after V lost 2 bases and J lost 6 bases. Per the germline V gene, CDR1 is SGHDT and CDR2 is YYEEEE. The CDR3 loop reads CASSFADRGEDEKLFF. The CDR3 bases are TGTGCCAGCAGCTTCGCCGACAGGGGGGAAGATGAAAAACTGTTTTTT.

V is TRBV2 and J is TRBJ1-1; TRBD1 might be the D (5 bases). This CDR3 is built from 16 residues. With 1 base removed from V and 1 base from J, the gap between germline ends came to 13 bases. The germline gives CDR1 SNHLY, CDR2 FYNNEI. CDR3 nucleotide sequence: TGTGCCAGCAGTGAAGTTTCAGGACAAGGGAACACTGAAGCTTTCTTT. This codes for CASSEVSGQGNTEAFF.

This clone was found a few times. The V gene is TRBV5-5, the J gene TRBJ1-6; 9 bases map to TRBD1. This CDR3 comprises 16 residues. The germline V gene encodes CDR1 SGHKS and CDR2 YYEKEE (reference sequence). V dropped 2 bases and J dropped 6; count of bases not matched to a gene: 6. CDR3 bases: TGTGCCAGCAGCTTAGCGGGACAGGGACTTAATTCACCCCTCCACTTT. Translated: CASSLAGQGLNSPLHF.

The CDR3 region has the DNA TGTGCCAGCAGTTACTCTGGGGAGGGCTATGGCTACACCTTC. As protein: CASSYSGEGYGYTF. The chain is built from TRBV6-5 and TRBJ1-2; no clear D. Trimming removed 0 bases from V and 4 bases from J, with 9 bases in between. CDR3 length: 14 residues. Germline V CDR1 and CDR2: MNHEY, SVGAGI.

V is TRBV9 and J is TRBJ1-2, with a possible D match to TRBD1 (5 bases). Germline lookup yields CDR1 SGDLS and CDR2 YYNGEE. The V gene lost 3 bases and the J gene lost 7 bases, with 13 bases spanning the gap. There are 13 residues in the CDR3. The CDR3 loop reads CASSETSGGGYTF. CDR3 nucleotide sequence: TGTGCCAGCAGCGAGACGTCCGGGGGTGGCTACACCTTC.

V is TRBV7-6 and J is TRBJ2-7, with TRBD1 matching 9 bases. Germline-derived CDR1 and CDR2 are SGHVS and FNYEAQ. There are 17 residues in the CDR3. Trimming took 2 bases from V and 6 from J; bases not matched to a gene: 14. CDR3 sequence: CASSLWASGTGFIEQYF. The DNA for the CDR3 is TGTGCCAGCAGCTTATGGGCGTCCGGGACAGGGTTCATCGAGCAGTACTTC.

This clone is medium-sized in the sample. The V call is TRBV27, the J call TRBJ1-2; maybe TRBD1 (6 bases). V gave up 6 bases and J gave up 3 bases, with 11 bases separating them. CDR3 length: 13 residues. The germline gives CDR1 MNHEY, CDR2 SMNVEV (reference sequence). CDR3 in amino acids: CASSSGAYYGYTF. The CDR3 DNA sequence: TGTGCCAGCAGCTCAGGGGCCTACTATGGCTACACCTTC.

Only one count was recorded for this clone. The rearrangement uses TRBV27 and TRBJ2-7, with D possibly being TRBD2 (5 bases). The V end was cut by 3 bases, the J end by 7 bases, with 13 bases between. The CDR3 consists of 13 residues. Germline V gene lookup returns CDR1 MNHEY and CDR2 SMNVEV (reference sequence). CDR3 sequence reads: CASSFSSSGEQYF. For the CDR3, the DNA is TGTGCCAGCAGTTTCTCTTCCAGCGGAGAGCAGTACTTC.

The chain recombines TRBV27 with TRBJ1-5; D may be TRBD1 (6 bases). This CDR3 spans 13 amino acids. V dropped 9 bases and J dropped 11 bases, with 20 bases sitting between them. Germline V gene lookup returns CDR1 MNHEY and CDR2 SMNVEV (reference sequence). CDR3 nucleotides: TGTGCCAGATCACCGGGACATCTATGGGCCCAGCATTTT. It yields the protein CARSPGHLWAQHF.